These 27 T cell receptor beta chains came from one sample sequenced in a study of T cells expressing NK-cell markers. Each CDR3 protein gets one entry in TCRdb, which reprocessed the 5' RACE reads and gives no DNA. This listing includes fewer than 400,000 distinct CDR3 sequences. Sequencing input: blood T cells: a sorted CD56 or NKG2C T cell subset, CD4+ or CD8+ T cells, or bulk PBMC T cells (not recorded which). The receptor set was obtained from a man aged 18-75 years in good health.

V and J are TRBV19 and TRBJ1-6. The CDR3 runs 15 residues. CDR1 is LNHDA and CDR2 is SQIVND in the germline V gene (reference sequence). The CDR3: CASSTAAGWNSPLHF.

V gene TRBV11-2 combines with J gene TRBJ2-2. This CDR3 has 14 residues. Germline lookup yields CDR1 SGHAT and CDR2 FQNNGV. This chain's CDR3 is CASSFIGSTGELFF.

The V call is TRBV6-5, the J call TRBJ1-2. The CDR3 runs 12 residues. Germline lookup yields CDR1 MNHEY and CDR2 SVGAGI. CDR3: CASISAFGGYTF.

The chain joins TRBV30 to TRBJ2-2; TCRdb's D call, TRBD1, is unchecked because there is no DNA. This CDR3 spans 15 amino acids. Looked up from germline, CDR1 is GTSNPN and CDR2 is SVGIG (reference sequence). This chain's CDR3 is CAWTGHNANTGELFF. The full variable domain, with the rest looked up from reference TRBV30 and TRBJ2-2, is SQTIHQWPATLVQPVGSPLSLECTVEGTSNPNLYWYRQAAGRGLQLLFYSVGIGQISSEVPQNLSASRPQDRQFILSSKKLLLSDSGFYLCAWTGHNANTGELFFGEGSRLTVL.

The V and J genes are TRBV12-3 or TRBV12-4 and TRBJ1-1. The CDR3 extends over 16 amino acids. Here the CDR3 reads CASRPSRRGVNTEAFF.

The chain links TRBV6-5 to TRBJ2-5; TCRdb names TRBD1, which stays unverified in the absence of DNA. Germline CDR1 MNHEY, CDR2 SVGAGI. The CDR3 sequence is 16 residues long. The CDR3 protein is CASSYSGQVRRGTQYF.

This chain connects TRBV5-5 to TRBJ1-3. The CDR3 extends over 15 amino acids. From germline, CDR1 is SGHKS and CDR2 YYEKEE (reference sequence). The CDR3 here is CASSWGHYSGNTIYF.

The chain links TRBV24-1 to TRBJ2-5; TCRdb lists TRBD1, though no DNA is available to test this call. This CDR3 contains 17 residues. Germline V CDR1 and CDR2: KGHDR, SFDVKD. CDR3 loop: CATSDTGTGVAGETQYF.

This chain uses TRBV6-1 with TRBJ2-1; as DNA is missing, the TRBD2 call by TCRdb cannot be tested. The CDR3 has 16 amino acids. Germline V lookup: CDR1 MNHNS, CDR2 SASEGT. The CDR3 reads CASSVSGTSSYNEQFF.

V usage is TRBV3-1 and J usage is TRBJ2-1. Germline V lookup: CDR1 LGHDT, CDR2 YNNKEL (reference sequence). CDR3 size: 16 residues. The CDR3 spells CASSQDLGGSYNEQFF.

The rearrangement links TRBV12-3 or TRBV12-4 to TRBJ2-7; TCRdb selects TRBD2, and the lack of DNA leaves this call unchecked. This CDR3 has 15 amino acids. This CDR3 reads CASSPGGAGGNEQYF.

This chain uses TRBV29-1 with TRBJ1-1; TCRdb's D call of TRBD1 is untestable without DNA. The CDR3 sequence is 12 residues long. Germline V gives CDR1 SQVTM, CDR2 ANQGSEA. Here the CDR3 reads CSAKDSPVEAFF.

The chain combines TRBV27 with TRBJ2-7; TCRdb selects TRBD1, and the lack of DNA leaves this call unchecked. The CDR3 spans 16 residues. Germline assignment: CDR1 MNHEY and CDR2 SMNVEV (reference sequence). The chain's CDR3 is CASSLGRRGRVNEQYF.

The J gene is TRBJ2-2, the V gene TRBV3-1. The CDR3 has 16 amino acids. Germline-derived CDR1 and CDR2 are LGHDT and YNNKEL (reference sequence). The CDR3 sequence: CASSQVRRGNAGELFF. The full variable domain, its missing parts supplied by reference TRBV3-1 and TRBJ2-2, is DTAVSQTPKYLVTQMGNDKSIKCEQNLGHDTMYWYKQDSKKFLKIMFSYNNKELIINETVPNRFSPKSPDKAHLNLHINSLELGDSAVYFCASSQVRRGNAGELFFGEGSRLTVL.

This chain joins TRBV6-1 and TRBJ1-1; checking the TCRdb D call of TRBD1 is not possible without DNA. The CDR3 sequence is 13 residues long. Germline assignment: CDR1 MNHNS and CDR2 SASEGT. The CDR3 protein is CASNPGKVAEAFF.

The chain employs TRBV6-1 and TRBJ1-2. This CDR3 is 11 amino acids long. Germline CDR1 reads MNHNS; CDR2 reads SASEGT. CDR3 amino acids: CASTALYGYTF.

The chain couples TRBV9 to TRBJ2-7; the D call of TRBD1 rests on TCRdb alone, since no DNA is present to check it. Per the germline V gene, CDR1 is SGDLS and CDR2 is YYNGEE. The CDR3 length is 15 residues. This CDR3 is CASSAGTVLGDEQYF.

V usage is TRBV18 and J usage is TRBJ2-1; the D call of TRBD1 rests on TCRdb alone, since no DNA is present to check it. This CDR3 is 15 amino acids long. CDR1 and CDR2 from the germline V gene are KGHSH and LQKENI. The CDR3: CASSSGPGSYNEQFF.

The rearrangement uses TRBV10-2 and TRBJ2-1; TCRdb calls TRBD2, which cannot be checked without DNA. This CDR3 is built from 15 residues. CDR1 and CDR2 (germline): WSHSY, SAAADI. The CDR3 loop is CASSEWLAGGHEQFF.

The chain uses TRBV2 and TRBJ1-2; lacking DNA, the TRBD1 call made by TCRdb goes unchecked. Per the germline V gene, CDR1 is SNHLY and CDR2 is FYNNEI. The CDR3 consists of 15 residues. CDR3 region: CASSGGQAFSYGYTF. The full variable domain, with the rest looked up from reference TRBV2 and TRBJ1-2, is EPEVTQTPSHQVTQMGQEVILRCVPISNHLYFYWYRQILGQKVEFLVSFYNNEISEKSEIFDDQFSVERPDGSNFTLKIRSTKLEDSAMYFCASSGGQAFSYGYTFGSGTRLTVV.

The chain recombines TRBV3-1 with TRBJ1-1; TCRdb's D call of TRBD1 is untestable without DNA. This CDR3 comprises 14 residues. Germline CDR1 reads LGHDT; CDR2 reads YNNKEL (reference sequence). CDR3 region: CASSGTAMNTEAFF. The full variable domain, its missing parts supplied by reference TRBV3-1 and TRBJ1-1, is DTAVSQTPKYLVTQMGNDKSIKCEQNLGHDTMYWYKQDSKKFLKIMFSYNNKELIINETVPNRFSPKSPDKAHLNLHINSLELGDSAVYFCASSGTAMNTEAFFGQGTRLTVV.

CDR3 in amino acids: CASRRRGPNNEQFF. The rearrangement links TRBV28 to TRBJ2-1; TCRdb calls TRBD1, which cannot be checked without DNA. The CDR3 covers 14 residues. CDR1 MDHEN and CDR2 SYDVKM come from the germline V gene.

This chain links TRBV7-7 with TRBJ2-2; as DNA is missing, the TRBD1 call by TCRdb cannot be tested. Germline V gene data show CDR1 as SSHAT and CDR2 as FNYEAQ (reference sequence). The CDR3 sequence is 15 residues long. This CDR3 reads CASSPDIGGTGELFF. The full variable domain, in which reference TRBV7-7 and TRBJ2-2 provide the parts outside the CDR3, is GAGVSQSPRYKVTKRGQDVTLRCDPISSHATLYWYQQALGQGPEFLTYFNYEAQPDKSGLPSDRFSAERPEGSISTLTIQRTEQRDSAMYRCASSPDIGGTGELFFGEGSRLTVL.

This chain connects TRBV6-5 to TRBJ2-2. This CDR3 has 15 amino acids. CDR1 MNHEY and CDR2 SVGAGI come from the germline V gene. CDR3 in amino acids: CASSYDLFSPGELFF.

The rearrangement uses TRBV2 and TRBJ2-1; absent DNA, TCRdb's TRBD2 call cannot be checked. The germline CDR1 and CDR2 sequences are SNHLY and FYNNEI. This CDR3 comprises 15 residues. The chain's CDR3 is CASGATSGSYNEQFF. The whole variable domain, filled in from reference TRBV2 and TRBJ2-1, reads EPEVTQTPSHQVTQMGQEVILRCVPISNHLYFYWYRQILGQKVEFLVSFYNNEISEKSEIFDDQFSVERPDGSNFTLKIRSTKLEDSAMYFCASGATSGSYNEQFFGPGTRLTVL.

The CDR3: CASSLRGASNGGIRSYEQYF. V and J are TRBV11-1 and TRBJ2-7; the D call from TCRdb, TRBD1, cannot be confirmed without DNA. In germline, CDR1 is SGHAT, CDR2 FQDESV (reference sequence). This CDR3 region has 20 residues.

The rearrangement uses TRBV6-1 and TRBJ2-7; the D call of TRBD1 rests on TCRdb alone, since no DNA is present to check it. The CDR3 has 13 amino acids. The germline gives CDR1 MNHNS, CDR2 SASEGT. This chain's CDR3 is CASKGQGAREQYF.